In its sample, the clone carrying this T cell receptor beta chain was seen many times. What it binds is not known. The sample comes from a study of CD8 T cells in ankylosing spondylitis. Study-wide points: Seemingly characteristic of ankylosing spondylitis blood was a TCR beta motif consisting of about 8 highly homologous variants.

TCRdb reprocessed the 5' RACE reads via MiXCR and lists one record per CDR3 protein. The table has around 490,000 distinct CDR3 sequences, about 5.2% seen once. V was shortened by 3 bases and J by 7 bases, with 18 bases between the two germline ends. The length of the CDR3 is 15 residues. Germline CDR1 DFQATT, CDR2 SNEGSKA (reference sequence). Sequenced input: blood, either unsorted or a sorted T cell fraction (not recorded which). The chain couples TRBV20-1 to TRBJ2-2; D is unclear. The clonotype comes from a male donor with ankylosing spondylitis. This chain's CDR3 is CSASQHPPNHGELFF. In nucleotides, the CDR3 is TGCAGTGCTAGCCAGCACCCGCCGAATCACGGGGAGCTGTTTTTT.